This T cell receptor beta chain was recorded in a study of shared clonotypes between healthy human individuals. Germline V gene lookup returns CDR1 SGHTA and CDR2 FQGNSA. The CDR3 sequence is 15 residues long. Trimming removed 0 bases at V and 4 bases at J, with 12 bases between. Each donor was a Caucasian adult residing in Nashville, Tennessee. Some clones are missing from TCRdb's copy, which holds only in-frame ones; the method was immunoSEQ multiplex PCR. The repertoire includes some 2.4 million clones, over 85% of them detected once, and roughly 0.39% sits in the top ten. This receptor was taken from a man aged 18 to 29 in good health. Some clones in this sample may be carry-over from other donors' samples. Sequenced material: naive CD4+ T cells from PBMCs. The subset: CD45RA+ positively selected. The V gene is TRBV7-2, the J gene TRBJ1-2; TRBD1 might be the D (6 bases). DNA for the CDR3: TGTGCCAGCAGCTTAGCCCAGGGGCAAGCCTATGGCTACACCTTC. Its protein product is CASSLAQGQAYGYTF.